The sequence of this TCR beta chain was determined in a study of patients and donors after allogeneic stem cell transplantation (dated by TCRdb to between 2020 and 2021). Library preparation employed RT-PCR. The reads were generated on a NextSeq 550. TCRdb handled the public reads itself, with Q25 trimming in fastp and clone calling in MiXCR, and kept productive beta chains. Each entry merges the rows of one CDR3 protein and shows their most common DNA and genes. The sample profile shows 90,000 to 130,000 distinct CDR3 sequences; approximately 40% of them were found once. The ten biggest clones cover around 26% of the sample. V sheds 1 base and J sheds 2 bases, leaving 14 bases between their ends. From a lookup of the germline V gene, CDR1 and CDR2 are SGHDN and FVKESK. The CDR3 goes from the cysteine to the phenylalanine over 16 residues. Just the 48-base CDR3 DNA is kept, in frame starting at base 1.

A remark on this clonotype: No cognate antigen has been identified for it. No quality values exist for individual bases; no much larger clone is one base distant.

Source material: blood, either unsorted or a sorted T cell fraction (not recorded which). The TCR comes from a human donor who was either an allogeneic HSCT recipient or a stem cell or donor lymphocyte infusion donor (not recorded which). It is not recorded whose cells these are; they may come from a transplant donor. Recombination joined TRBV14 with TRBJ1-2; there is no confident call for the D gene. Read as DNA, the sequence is TGTGCCAGCAGCCAAGTAACGGGAGTTATAAACTATGGCTACACCTTC. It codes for CASSQVTGVINYGYTF.